Here is one TCR beta chain with its context. Here immunoSEQ multiplex PCR was the method, and the copy in TCRdb shows in-frame clones only, minus some. The repertoire holds some 64,000 clones, with roughly two thirds as singletons. These data belong to a study of blood T cell repertoires in COVID-19. On the study more broadly: From the United States, Italy and Spain came samples of acute and convalescent COVID-19. The analysed material was cDNA or gDNA that came from T cells, B-cell-depleted T cells, or PBMCs.

Followed over time, Seattle patients had been enrolled while infection was active. The germline V gene encodes CDR1 SGHKS and CDR2 YYEKEE (reference sequence). The CDR3 covers 16 residues. V shed 3 bases and J 1 base; nucleotides not matched to a gene: 6. The sample was peripheral blood. The source is a woman between 70 and 85 years old with COVID-19, enrolled during active disease. V is TRBV5-5 and J is TRBJ2-7, with 11 bases that match TRBD2. CDR3 DNA: TGTGCCAGCAGCTGGGGGACTAGCGGACGATCCTACGAGCAGTACGTC. It specifies CASSWGTSGRSYEQYV.